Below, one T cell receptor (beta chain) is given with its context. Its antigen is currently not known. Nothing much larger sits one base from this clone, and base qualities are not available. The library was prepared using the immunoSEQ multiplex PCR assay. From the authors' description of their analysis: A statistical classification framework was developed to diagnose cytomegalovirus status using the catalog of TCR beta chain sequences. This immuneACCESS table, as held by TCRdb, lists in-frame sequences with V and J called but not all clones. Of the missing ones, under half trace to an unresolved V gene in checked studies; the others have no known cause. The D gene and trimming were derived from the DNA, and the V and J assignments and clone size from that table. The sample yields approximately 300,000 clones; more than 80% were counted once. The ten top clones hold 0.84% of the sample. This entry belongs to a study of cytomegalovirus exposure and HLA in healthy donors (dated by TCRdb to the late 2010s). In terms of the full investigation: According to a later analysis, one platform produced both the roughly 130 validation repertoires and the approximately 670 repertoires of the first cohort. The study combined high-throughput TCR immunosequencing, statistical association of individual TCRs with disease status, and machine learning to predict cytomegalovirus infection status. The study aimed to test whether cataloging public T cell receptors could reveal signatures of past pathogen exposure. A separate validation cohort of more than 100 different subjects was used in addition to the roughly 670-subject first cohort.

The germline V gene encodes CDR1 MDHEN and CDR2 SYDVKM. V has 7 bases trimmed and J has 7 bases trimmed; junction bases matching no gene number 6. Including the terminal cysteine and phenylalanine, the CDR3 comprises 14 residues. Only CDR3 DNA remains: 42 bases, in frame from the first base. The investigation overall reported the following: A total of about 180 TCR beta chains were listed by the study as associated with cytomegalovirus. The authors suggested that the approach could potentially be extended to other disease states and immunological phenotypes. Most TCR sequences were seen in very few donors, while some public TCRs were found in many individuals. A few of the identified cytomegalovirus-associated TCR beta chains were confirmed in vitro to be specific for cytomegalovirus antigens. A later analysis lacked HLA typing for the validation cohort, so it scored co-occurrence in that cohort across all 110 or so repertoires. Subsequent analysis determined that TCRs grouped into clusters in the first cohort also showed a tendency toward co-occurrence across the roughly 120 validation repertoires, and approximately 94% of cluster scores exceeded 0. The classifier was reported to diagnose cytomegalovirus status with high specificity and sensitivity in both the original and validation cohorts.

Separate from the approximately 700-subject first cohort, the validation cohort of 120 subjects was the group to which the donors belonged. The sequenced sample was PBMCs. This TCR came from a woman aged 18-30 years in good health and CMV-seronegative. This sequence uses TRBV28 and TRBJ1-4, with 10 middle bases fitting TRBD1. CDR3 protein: CASTSGTGVEKLFF. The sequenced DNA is TGTGCCAGCACCTCCGGGACAGGGGTTGAAAAACTGTTTTTT.